The entry below describes one TCR beta chain. What it recognizes is unknown. These data come from a study of graft-versus-host responses after intestinal transplantation. Per the germline V gene, CDR1 is SGHVS and CDR2 is FNYEAQ. The V end was cut by 0 bases, the J end by 5 bases, with 11 bases between. The CDR3 has 14 amino acids. The data were produced by immunoSEQ multiplex PCR, yet TCRdb's version contains in-frame clones alone and is incomplete. The repertoire holds under 95,000 clones, with roughly 85% as singletons. The sequence was obtained from a human donor who received an intestinal transplant. The sequencing here drew on unstimulated CD4+ T cells sorted from spleen or lymph node cells, taken before intestinal transplant. This chain links TRBV7-6 with TRBJ2-7; a possible D gene is TRBD1 (5 bases). CDR3 nucleotide sequence: TGTGCCAGCAGCTTAGCGCCCCAGGGTAACGAGCAGTACTTC. Translating it yields CASSLAPQGNEQYF.